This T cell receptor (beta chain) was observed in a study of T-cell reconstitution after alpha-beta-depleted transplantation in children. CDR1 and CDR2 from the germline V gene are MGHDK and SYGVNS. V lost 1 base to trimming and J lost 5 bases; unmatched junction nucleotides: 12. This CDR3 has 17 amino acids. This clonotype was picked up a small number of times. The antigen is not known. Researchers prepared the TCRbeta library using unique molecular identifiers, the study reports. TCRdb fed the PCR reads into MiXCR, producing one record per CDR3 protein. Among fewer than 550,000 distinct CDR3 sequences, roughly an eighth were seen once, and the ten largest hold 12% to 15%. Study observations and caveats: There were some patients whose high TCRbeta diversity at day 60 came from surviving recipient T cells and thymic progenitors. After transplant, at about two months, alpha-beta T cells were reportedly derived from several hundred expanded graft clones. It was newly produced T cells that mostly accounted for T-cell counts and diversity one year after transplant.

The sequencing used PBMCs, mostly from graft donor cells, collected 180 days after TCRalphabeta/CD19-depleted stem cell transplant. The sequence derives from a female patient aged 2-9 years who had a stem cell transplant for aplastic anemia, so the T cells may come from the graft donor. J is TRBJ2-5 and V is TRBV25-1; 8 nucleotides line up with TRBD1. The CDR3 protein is CASSELAAGGLRETQYF. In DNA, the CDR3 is TGTGCCAGCAGTGAATTAGCGGCAGGGGGCTTACGGGAGACCCAGTACTTC.